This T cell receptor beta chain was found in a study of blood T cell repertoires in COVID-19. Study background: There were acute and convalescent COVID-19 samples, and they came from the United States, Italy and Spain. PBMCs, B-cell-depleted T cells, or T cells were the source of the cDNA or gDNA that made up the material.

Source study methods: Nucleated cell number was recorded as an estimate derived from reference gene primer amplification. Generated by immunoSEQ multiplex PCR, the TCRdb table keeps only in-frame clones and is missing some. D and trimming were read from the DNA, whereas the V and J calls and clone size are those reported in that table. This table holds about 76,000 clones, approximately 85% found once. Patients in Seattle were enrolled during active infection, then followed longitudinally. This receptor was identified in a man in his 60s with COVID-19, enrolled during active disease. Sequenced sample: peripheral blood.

CDR3 amino acids: CASSPMDRGLEKLFF. The CDR3 DNA is TGTGCCAGCAGCCCGATGGACAGGGGCTTAGAAAAACTGTTTTTT. The rearrangement uses TRBV7-6 and TRBJ1-4, with 9 nucleotides matching TRBD1. This CDR3 region has 15 residues. Trimming cost V 5 bases and J 8 bases; bases outside gene matches: 9. Germline V lookup: CDR1 SGHVS, CDR2 FNYEAQ.